The rows below give T cell receptor beta chains drawn from one sample of a study of T cells in Graves' hyperthyroidism and ophthalmopathy. TCRdb re-derived calls from the multiplex PCR reads in MiXCR, one entry per CDR3 protein. The top ten clones hold around 7.7% of a sample with a few hundred thousand distinct CDR3 sequences, about 45% of them seen once. Sequencing was carried out using peripheral blood or thyroid tissue (not recorded which). The receptors come from a woman aged 18-29 years with Graves' hyperthyroidism. Both conserved end residues are part of each CDR3. The D gene is left open where the match is weak. Size tells how often a clone was seen (once, few, many) or the class of an expanded clone, and some rows leave it out.

J gene: TRBJ1-6; clone size: .; D gene: .; V gene: TRBV7-2; CDR3 DNA: TGTGCCAGCAGCTTAGGGTTAAGTAGGTCGAAGACACCCCTCCACTTT; CDR3 protein: CASSLGLSRSKTPLHF
J gene: TRBJ2-5; clone size: few; D gene: TRBD2; V gene: TRBV5-6; CDR3 DNA: TGTGCCAGCAGCGACCCCGGGGGGGCCCAAGAGACCCAGTACTTC; CDR3 protein: CASSDPGGAQETQYF
J gene: TRBJ1-1; clone size: .; D gene: .; V gene: TRBV29-1; CDR3 DNA: TGCAGCGTTGACGGGGCCCGAGGGGCGAACACTGAAGCTTTCTTT; CDR3 protein: CSVDGARGANTEAFF
J gene: TRBJ1-6; clone size: .; D gene: .; V gene: TRBV27; CDR3 DNA: TGTGCCAGCAGTCCCAGCGGGGGTTCACCCCTCCACTTT; CDR3 protein: CASSPSGGSPLHF
J gene: TRBJ2-3; clone size: many; D gene: TRBD2; V gene: TRBV29-1; CDR3 DNA: TGCAGCATCCGAAAGCGGGGAAGTGTGACAGATACGCAGTATTTT; CDR3 protein: CSIRKRGSVTDTQYF
J gene: TRBJ2-2; clone size: .; D gene: TRBD1; V gene: TRBV7-9; CDR3 DNA: TGTGCCAGCAGCTTTGGGGACAGGCCGGCTCTGGTCGGGGAGCTGTTTTTT; CDR3 protein: CASSFGDRPALVGELFF
J gene: TRBJ2-3; clone size: .; D gene: .; V gene: TRBV6-1; CDR3 DNA: TGTGCCAGCAGTGCCGACAGACTCACAGATACGCAGTATTTT; CDR3 protein: CASSADRLTDTQYF
J gene: TRBJ2-1; clone size: .; D gene: .; V gene: TRBV7-2; CDR3 DNA: TGTGCCAGCAGAGGGCGGAGCTCCTACAATGAGCAGTTCTTC; CDR3 protein: CASRGRSSYNEQFF
J gene: TRBJ1-1; clone size: .; D gene: .; V gene: TRBV10-3; CDR3 DNA: TGTGCCATTCCGGGACACTTGAACACTGAAGCTTTCTTT; CDR3 protein: CAIPGHLNTEAFF
J gene: TRBJ1-2; clone size: .; D gene: .; V gene: TRBV6-1; CDR3 DNA: TGTGCCAGCAGTGAATCGAAGGGCAGCCTTAACTATGGCTACACCTTC; CDR3 protein: CASSESKGSLNYGYTF
J gene: TRBJ1-1; clone size: medium-sized; D gene: .; V gene: TRBV29-1; CDR3 DNA: TGCAGCGTTGAAAGGTTCCCGAACACTGAAGCTTTCTTT; CDR3 protein: CSVERFPNTEAFF
J gene: TRBJ2-3; clone size: .; D gene: TRBD1; V gene: TRBV2; CDR3 DNA: TGTGCCAGCAGTGGGACAGGGGCCCGCACAGATACGCAGTATTTT; CDR3 protein: CASSGTGARTDTQYF
J gene: TRBJ1-5; clone size: few; D gene: .; V gene: TRBV9; CDR3 DNA: TGTGCCAGCTCACCAGATATACTGGCGGGCAATCAGCCCCAGCATTTT; CDR3 protein: CASSPDILAGNQPQHF
J gene: TRBJ2-5; clone size: .; D gene: .; V gene: TRBV11-1; CDR3 DNA: TGTGCCAGCAGCATAACTAGTGGGGACGGTGCGACCCAGTACTTC; CDR3 protein: CASSITSGDGATQYF
J gene: TRBJ2-3; clone size: few; D gene: .; V gene: TRBV7-2; CDR3 DNA: TGTGCCAGCAGCTTAGACGTAACGCAGTATTTT; CDR3 protein: CASSLDVTQYF
J gene: TRBJ2-5; clone size: many; D gene: TRBD1; V gene: TRBV7-7; CDR3 DNA: TGTGCTAGCAGCGCCACCGGGACAGGCCAAGAGACCCAGTACTTC; CDR3 protein: CASSATGTGQETQYF
J gene: TRBJ1-1; clone size: many; D gene: TRBD1; V gene: TRBV6-5; CDR3 DNA: TGTGCCAGCAGTGATCCGACAGGGCTGAACACTGAAGCTTTCTTT; CDR3 protein: CASSDPTGLNTEAFF
J gene: TRBJ2-7; clone size: many; D gene: .; V gene: TRBV6-5; CDR3 DNA: TGTGCCAGCAGTTACTCGGGTCTCGAGCAGTACTTC; CDR3 protein: CASSYSGLEQYF
J gene: TRBJ1-5; clone size: many; D gene: TRBD1; V gene: TRBV27; CDR3 DNA: TGTGCCAGCAGGACAGGGGGCAATCAGCCCCAGCATTTT; CDR3 protein: CASRTGGNQPQHF
J gene: TRBJ2-7; clone size: .; D gene: TRBD2; V gene: TRBV6-4; CDR3 DNA: TGTGCCAGCAGTTTTGGAGGACAGGGAAGCTCAGGACTAGCGGGAAGGGAGCAGTACTTC; CDR3 protein: CASSFGGQGSSGLAGREQYF
J gene: TRBJ1-2; clone size: many; D gene: TRBD1; V gene: TRBV12-3/TRBV12-4; CDR3 DNA: TGTGCCAGCACTCCATCGGACAGGGGAATAAGCTATGGCTACACCTTC; CDR3 protein: CASTPSDRGISYGYTF
J gene: TRBJ2-2; clone size: .; D gene: TRBD2; V gene: TRBV11-2; CDR3 DNA: TGTGCCAGCAGCTTAGATCTGACTAGCGGGAAGAGCGGGGAGCTGTTTTTT; CDR3 protein: CASSLDLTSGKSGELFF
J gene: TRBJ1-1; clone size: many; D gene: .; V gene: TRBV2; CDR3 DNA: TGTGCCAGTCTGAAGGGGACTGAAGCTTTCTTT; CDR3 protein: CASLKGTEAFF
J gene: TRBJ2-6; clone size: many; D gene: .; V gene: TRBV7-9; CDR3 DNA: TGTGCCAGCAGCTTAGCGCCGGGGGGCACCATCTCTGGGGCCAACGTCCTGACTTTC; CDR3 protein: CASSLAPGGTISGANVLTF
J gene: TRBJ2-5; clone size: many; D gene: TRBD2; V gene: TRBV7-7; CDR3 DNA: TGTGCTAGCAGCTTAGTAGCGGGGGAAGAGACCCAGTACTTC; CDR3 protein: CASSLVAGEETQYF